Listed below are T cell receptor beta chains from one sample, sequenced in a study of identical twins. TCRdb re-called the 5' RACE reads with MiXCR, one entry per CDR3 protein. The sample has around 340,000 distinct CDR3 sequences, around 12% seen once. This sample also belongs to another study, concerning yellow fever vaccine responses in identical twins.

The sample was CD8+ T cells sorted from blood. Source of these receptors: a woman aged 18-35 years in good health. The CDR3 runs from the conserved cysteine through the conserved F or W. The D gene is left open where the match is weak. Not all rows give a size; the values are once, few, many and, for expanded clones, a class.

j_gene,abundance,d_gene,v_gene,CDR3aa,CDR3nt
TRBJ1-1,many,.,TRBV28,CASSLWGGVTEAFF,TGTGCCAGCAGTTTATGGGGGGGCGTGACTGAAGCTTTCTTT
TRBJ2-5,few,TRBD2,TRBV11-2,CASSGGGKETQYF,TGTGCCAGCAGCGGGGGGGGTAAAGAGACCCAGTACTTC
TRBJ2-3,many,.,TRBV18,CASSPNTDTQYF,TGTGCCAGCAGCCCAAACACAGATACGCAGTATTTT
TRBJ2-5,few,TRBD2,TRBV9,CASSVASGDQETQYF,TGTGCCAGCAGCGTAGCTAGCGGGGACCAAGAGACCCAGTACTTC
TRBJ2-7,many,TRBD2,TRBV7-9,CASSLAGLAAPGHEQYF,TGTGCCAGCAGCTTAGCAGGACTAGCGGCACCCGGACACGAGCAGTACTTC
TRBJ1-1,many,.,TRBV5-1,CASSPGLNTEAFF,TGTGCCAGCAGCCCCGGGTTGAACACTGAAGCTTTCTTT
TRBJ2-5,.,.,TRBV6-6,CASSYSEETQYF,TGTGCCAGCAGTTACAGCGAAGAGACCCAGTACTTC
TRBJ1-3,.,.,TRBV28,CASSLGQLSGNTIYF,TGTGCCAGCAGTCTAGGACAGCTCTCTGGAAACACCATATATTTT
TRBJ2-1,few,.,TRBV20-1,CSARDDRGYNEQFF,TGCAGTGCTAGAGACGATCGTGGGTACAATGAGCAGTTCTTC
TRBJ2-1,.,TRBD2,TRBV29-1,CSVVSLADSYNEQFF,TGCAGCGTTGTTAGTCTAGCGGACTCCTACAATGAGCAGTTCTTC
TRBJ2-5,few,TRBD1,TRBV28,CASSTRDRPGQETQYF,TGTGCCAGCAGTACCCGGGACAGGCCGGGCCAAGAGACCCAGTACTTC
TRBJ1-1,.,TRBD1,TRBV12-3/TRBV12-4,CASSGRTGVTEAFF,TGTGCCAGCAGTGGCCGGACAGGGGTTACTGAAGCTTTCTTT
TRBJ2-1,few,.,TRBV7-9,CASSSLPRNHNEQFF,TGTGCCAGCAGCTCCCTCCCCAGGAATCACAATGAGCAGTTCTTC
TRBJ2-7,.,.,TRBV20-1,CSARDPTGQGGYEQYF,TGCAGTGCTAGAGACCCCACGGGGCAGGGGGGATACGAGCAGTACTTC
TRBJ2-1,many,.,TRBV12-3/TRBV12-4,CASTTGGHEQFF,TGTGCCAGCACAACTGGGGGTCACGAGCAGTTCTTC
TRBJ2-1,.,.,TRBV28,CARQPWGQALYNEQFF,TGTGCCAGACAACCCTGGGGGCAGGCCCTCTACAATGAGCAGTTCTTC
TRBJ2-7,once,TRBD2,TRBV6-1,CASSESTSGSHEQYF,TGTGCCAGCAGTGAATCGACTAGCGGGAGCCACGAGCAGTACTTC
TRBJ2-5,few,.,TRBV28,CASSPPPPGSGETQYF,TGTGCCAGCAGTCCACCCCCCCCGGGGAGTGGAGAGACCCAGTACTTC
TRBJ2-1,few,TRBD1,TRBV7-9,CASSGTATYNEQFF,TGTGCCAGCAGTGGGACAGCTACCTACAATGAGCAGTTCTTC
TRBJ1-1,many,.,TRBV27,CASSLVLEAEAFF,TGTGCCAGCAGTTTAGTTCTGGAGGCTGAAGCTTTCTTT
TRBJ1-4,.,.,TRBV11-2,CASSPRGWGSLLANEKLFF,TGTGCCAGCAGTCCCAGGGGATGGGGCTCCCTGCTTGCTAATGAAAAACTGTTTTTT
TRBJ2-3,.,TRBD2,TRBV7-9,CVAGSTDTQYF,TGTGTAGCGGGAAGCACAGATACGCAGTATTTT
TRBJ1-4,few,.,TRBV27,CASSSGSAKLFF,TGTGCCAGCAGTTCAGGATCGGCAAAACTGTTTTTT
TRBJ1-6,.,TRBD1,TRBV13,CASSITGVDSPLHF,TGTGCCAGCAGCATAACAGGGGTTGATTCACCCCTCCACTTT
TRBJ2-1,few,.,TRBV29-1,CSVERGRADEQFF,TGCAGCGTTGAAAGGGGGAGGGCCGATGAGCAGTTCTTC
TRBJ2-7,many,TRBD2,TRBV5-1,CASSLVGRAGLSSYEQYF,TGCGCCAGCAGCTTGGTAGGCCGAGCGGGACTTAGCTCCTACGAGCAGTACTTC
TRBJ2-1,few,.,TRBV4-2,CASSQEMASPPLSDEQFF,TGTGCCAGCAGCCAAGAAATGGCATCCCCGCCCCTTAGCGATGAGCAGTTCTTC
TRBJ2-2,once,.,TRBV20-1,CSARDIDTGELFF,TGCAGTGCTAGGGATATAGACACCGGGGAGCTGTTTTTT
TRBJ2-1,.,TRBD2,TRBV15,CATESGLAGLYNEQFF,TGTGCCACCGAATCCGGGCTAGCGGGCCTCTACAATGAGCAGTTCTTC
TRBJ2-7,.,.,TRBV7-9,CASSHAGSSYEQYF,TGTGCCAGCAGCCACGCCGGGTCCTCCTACGAGCAGTACTTC
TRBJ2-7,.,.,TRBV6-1,CASRGVRDYEQYF,TGTGCCAGCAGGGGGGTAAGAGATTACGAGCAGTACTTC
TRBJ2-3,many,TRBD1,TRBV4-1,CASSHPRDRAADTQYF,TGCGCCAGCAGCCACCCCCGGGACAGGGCTGCAGATACGCAGTATTTT